This T cell receptor beta chain was observed in a study of blood T cell repertoires in COVID-19 (TCRdb year 2020). About the study as a whole: The collaborator samples originated in the United States, Italy and Spain and spanned the acute and convalescent phases of COVID-19. The samples were drawn from the first 160 participants of the ongoing ImmuneRACE study and from 1,200 or so subjects provided by 6 global collaborators. Sample metadata almost always included a de-identified subject ID, COVID-19 status, age in years and sex. The material from the prospective study consisted of cDNA or gDNA derived from T cells, B-cell-depleted T cells, or PBMCs. The dataset comprised deeply sampled blood TCRbeta repertoires from subjects exposed to, actively infected with, or recovered from COVID-19. A freely available public database, intended as a resource for researchers studying the immune response to SARS-CoV-2, is where the repertoires were released. Where available, HLA class I and class II types were obtained from metadata supplied by the sample provider rather than from assay-based typing.

TCRbeta CDR3 regions were amplified from genomic DNA by means of the immunoSEQ Assay, a bias-controlled multiplex PCR. Per the source publication's procedure: Nucleated cell counts per sample were estimated from amplification of reference gene primers within the assay. To quantify the absolute abundance of each unique TCRbeta CDR3 rearrangement, sequence reads were collapsed and filtered. For each sample, productive Simpson clonality was calculated as the square root of Simpson's diversity index over productive rearrangements. The table comes from immuneACCESS by way of TCRdb, which keeps in-frame sequences with V and J called. Part of the clones is missing from these tables; in studies checked, under half for an unresolved V gene and the rest for unknown reasons. The DNA gave D and trimming, while V, J and clone size come from that table. The sample yields 170,000 or so clones; approximately 86% were counted once. 2.7% of the sample comes from the top ten.

The collaborating institutions used their own protocols to collect whole blood in K2EDTA tubes. For TCRbeta analysis, collaborators shipped samples in one of three forms: frozen whole blood, isolated PBMCs, or DNA extracted from either of those sample types. The paper as a whole reports these results and caveats: Clinical and demographic metadata were provided uncurated, with the amount varying by source and participant.

Notes on this clone: What antigen it recognizes has not been identified. The input lacks base qualities; no much larger clone sits a single base away.

The CDR3, cysteine through phenylalanine, is 15 amino acids long. Solely the CDR3 DNA is kept, with 45 bases framed from the first base. Via the germline V gene, CDR1 is WSHSY and CDR2 SAAADI. V and J are truncated by 3 bases and 6 bases respectively, leaving an intervening sequence of 12 bases. This TCR came from a man aged 35 to 55 with active or convalescent COVID-19. The sample was peripheral blood. The sequence is built from TRBV10-2 and TRBJ1-6; the D segment cannot be called with confidence. The DNA sequence is given as TGCGCCAGCAGTGAAGTCTGGACTATTAATTCACCCCTCCACTTT. Its translation is CASSEVWTINSPLHF.